These 24 T cell receptor beta chains were sequenced from one sample in a study of shared clonotypes between healthy human individuals. Profiled with immunoSEQ multiplex PCR; TCRdb holds only in-frame clones, not every one. This table has some 490,000 clones, 65% to 85% appearing once. Sample: PBMCs. These receptors were taken from a woman between 35 and 50 years old in good health. Some clones in this sample may be carry-over from other donors' samples.

The chain links TRBV7-2 to TRBJ2-3, with TRBD2 as a possible D gene (6 bases). The CDR3 is 13 residues long. Trimming left V 4 bases short and J 5 bases short, with 10 bases between. The V gene's germline CDR1 is SGHTA and CDR2 FQGNSA. In nucleotides, the CDR3 is TGTGCCAGCAGCTCCGAAGCGGGAGATACGCAGTATTTT. Its protein is CASSSEAGDTQYF. Complete variable domain (other parts from reference TRBV7-2 and TRBJ2-3): GAGVSQSPSNKVTEKGKDVELRCDPISGHTALYWYRQSLGQGLEFLIYFQGNSAPDKSGLPSDRFSAERTGGSVSTLTIQRTQQEDSAVYLCASSSEAGDTQYFGPGTRLTVL.

The sample holds many counts of this clone. Other DNA sequences within the sample encode an identical CDR3. The V and J genes are TRBV29-1 and TRBJ2-3, with 8 bases aligning to TRBD2. With 8 bases clipped from V and 1 base from J, the junction kept 8 bases outside the gene matches. This CDR3 spans 14 amino acids. Per the germline V gene, CDR1 is SQVTM and CDR2 is ANQGSEA. The DNA of the CDR3 is TGCAGCTCACGAGCGGGAGCGGGCACAGATACGCAGTATTTT. It is translated as CSSRAGAGTDTQYF.

Note on this clone: Given a far larger clone just one base away, this is likely a sequencing read error. The genes are TRBV5-6 and TRBJ1-1; D might be TRBD1 (5 bases). The CDR3 extends over 14 amino acids. Germline-derived CDR1 and CDR2 are SGHDT and YYEEEE. Trimming left V 7 bases short and J 5 bases short, with 18 bases between. The CDR3 nucleotides are TGTGCCAGCTGCCCTCGAGGGGCTTGGACTGAAGCTTTCTTT. It encodes CASCPRGAWTEAFF. Full variable domain (rest looked up from reference TRBV5-6 and TRBJ1-1): DAGVTQSPTHLIKTRGQQVTLRCSPKSGHDTVSWYQQALGQGPQFIFQYYEEEERQRGNFPDRFSGHQFPNYSSELNVNALLLGDSALYLCASCPRGAWTEAFFGQGTRLTVV.

The rearrangement links TRBV18 to TRBJ2-5, with a possible D match to TRBD2 (5 bases). V lost 5 bases and J lost 1, with 8 bases in between. CDR1 and CDR2 from the germline V gene are KGHSH and LQKENI. The CDR3 runs 13 residues. This chain's CDR3 is CASSAGIQETQYF. CDR3 DNA sequence: TGTGCCAGCTCAGCCGGGATCCAAGAGACCCAGTACTTC.

As for this clone: Given a far larger clone just one base away, this is likely a sequencing read error. The DNA for the CDR3 is TGTGCCTGCAGCCGAACAGGGCTTCCAGTGAACGAGCAGTACTTC. It is translated as CACSRTGLPVNEQYF. The chain carries TRBV11-2 and TRBJ2-7, with D tentatively TRBD1 (6 bases). Germline V gives CDR1 SGHAT, CDR2 FQNNGV. The CDR3 is 15 residues long.

In regard to this clone: Other DNA sequences of this sample code for an identical CDR3. This chain connects TRBV7-9 to TRBJ1-1; D not resolved. Germline CDR1 is SEHNR and CDR2 is FQNEAQ (reference sequence). V shed 4 bases and J shed 0 bases, with 6 bases lying between them. The CDR3 has 13 amino acids. The CDR3 DNA is TGTGCCAGCAGCTCTCAAGTGAACACTGAAGCTTTCTTT. Translated, it gives CASSSQVNTEAFF.

The chain employs TRBV29-1 and TRBJ2-1; the match to TRBD2 covers 15 bases. This CDR3 has 18 amino acids. Germline V CDR1 and CDR2: SQVTM, ANQGSEA. Unmatched junction bases numbered 7, after V lost 4 bases and J lost 0 bases. CDR3 in DNA: TGCAGCGTTGGCCACAGGGGACTAGCGGGAGGCTCCTACAATGAGCAGTTCTTC. Translating it yields CSVGHRGLAGGSYNEQFF.

The chain links TRBV7-2 to TRBJ2-7; 10 bases map to TRBD1. V lost 4 bases and J lost 6; bases outside the gene matches: 9. The CDR3 runs to 15 residues. CDR1 and CDR2 from the germline V gene are SGHTA and FQGNSA. The CDR3 sequence is CASSSSRQGAGEQYF. CDR3 DNA sequence: TGTGCCAGCAGCTCCAGCCGACAGGGGGCAGGCGAGCAGTACTTC.

In the case of this clone: Since a far larger clone is one base different, this is likely a read error. The rearrangement joins TRBV30 to TRBJ2-5; D is perhaps TRBD2 (6 bases). From germline, CDR1 is GTSNPN and CDR2 SVGIG (reference sequence). This CDR3 is 15 amino acids long. V lost 2 bases and J 2 bases, leaving 15 bases between the germline ends. The CDR3, as DNA: TGTGCCTGGAGTCCCGTGCGGGGATTGCAAGAGACCCAGTACTTC. This gives the protein CAWSPVRGLQETQYF.

This rearrangement joins TRBV7-3 to TRBJ1-1; D unresolved. The CDR3 has 13 residues. The V end lost 5 bases, the J end lost 0 bases, and 7 bases lay between the germline ends. Germline loops: CDR1 SGHTA, CDR2 FQGTGA. This CDR3 is CASSLQMNTEAFF. CDR3 DNA: TGTGCCAGCAGCCTCCAAATGAACACTGAAGCTTTCTTT.

This rearrangement joins TRBV7-3 to TRBJ2-7; 11 bases line up with TRBD1. The V segment lost 6 bases and the J segment 4 bases; nucleotides outside the gene matches: 8. This CDR3 spans 15 amino acids. From germline, CDR1 is SGHTA and CDR2 FQGTGA. CDR3 in amino acids: CASSPDRGLFYEQYF. The CDR3 bases are TGTGCCAGCAGTCCGGACAGGGGGCTCTTTTACGAGCAGTACTTC.

CDR3 DNA: TGCGCCAGCAGCCAAGATGCAGTCACCTACGAGCAGTACTTC. It is translated as CASSQDAVTYEQYF. The chain uses TRBV4-1 and TRBJ2-7; no clear D. V was trimmed by 0 bases and J by 2 bases, leaving 8 bases between them. CDR3 length: 14 residues. CDR1 is MGHRA and CDR2 is YSYEKL in the germline V gene.

As for this clone: With a far larger clone one base away, a read error is the likely cause. This same CDR3 is encoded by further DNA sequences in the sample. The chain employs TRBV19 and TRBJ2-7; 7 nucleotides agree with TRBD2. This CDR3 is 15 amino acids long. With V trimmed by 6 bases and J by 2 bases, 10 bases remained unmatched. Germline CDR1 LNHDA, CDR2 SQIVND (reference sequence). The CDR3 DNA follows: TGTGCCAGTAGCATTGGGTCGGGAGGCCCCTACGAGCAGTACTTC. Its translation is CASSIGSGGPYEQYF.

A few counts support this clone. This sequence joins TRBV5-6 and TRBJ1-4, with D unresolved. CDR1 is SGHDT and CDR2 is YYEEEE in the germline V gene. The ends were cut back, 4 bases at V and 4 bases at J, with 14 bases in the middle. CDR3 size: 15 residues. The CDR3 DNA reads as TGTGCCAGCAGCCTCCACATCGGGATTAATGAAAAACTGTTTTTT. Translated: CASSLHIGINEKLFF.

About this clone: Just one base apart from a much larger clone, this may be a read error. Within the sample, other DNA sequences also encode this same CDR3. The rearrangement links TRBV9 to TRBJ2-5, with 7 bases aligning to TRBD2. Looked up from germline, CDR1 is SGDLS and CDR2 is YYNGEE. CDR3 length: 15 amino acids. Here the CDR3 reads CASSVGDYSQETQYF. DNA for the CDR3: TGTGCTAGCAGCGTAGGGGACTATTCTCAAGAGACCCAGTACTTC.

To note about this clone: The likely explanation is a read error, given a far larger clone one base away. Other DNA sequences in this specimen translate into the identical CDR3. The chain joins TRBV10-2 to TRBJ2-2; tentative D call: TRBD2 (5 bases). Per the germline V gene, CDR1 is WSHSY and CDR2 is SAAADI. CDR3 length: 16 residues. CDR3 in amino acids: CASSGSRQMNTGELFF. The CDR3 DNA reads TGCGCCAGCAGTGGATCCCGGCAGATGAACACCGGGGAGCTGTTTTTC.

This clone was recorded at least ten times. The gene calls are TRBV27 and TRBJ2-3; perhaps TRBD2 as D (5 bases). The V end lost 5 bases, the J end lost 0 bases, and 15 bases lay between the germline ends. The CDR3 has 16 amino acids. Germline loops: CDR1 MNHEY, CDR2 SMNVEV (reference sequence). As DNA, the CDR3 is TGTGCCAGCAGTATCCGACGGACTCTTAGCACAGATACGCAGTATTTT. Its translation: CASSIRRTLSTDTQYF.

As for this clone: This likely stems from a read error, as it lies one base from a far larger clone. Different DNA sequences within this sample yield the same CDR3. The J gene is TRBJ2-5, the V gene TRBV28; TRBD2 agrees at 8 bases. The last part of the DNA fits TRBJ2-7 better; the J call may be wrong. Germline lookup yields CDR1 MDHEN and CDR2 SYDVKM. CDR3 length: 15 amino acids. The CDR3 spells CASSISGIAPYEQYF. DNA of the CDR3: TGTGCCAGCAGTATTAGCGGGATCGCTCCATACGAGCAGTACTTC.

V is TRBV7-3 and J is TRBJ2-6, with D possibly TRBD1 on 6 matching bases. The CDR3 spans 14 residues. V was trimmed by 5 bases and J by 1 base, leaving 6 bases between them. CDR1 and CDR2 from the germline V gene are SGHTA and FQGTGA. CDR3 region: CASSTGSGANVLTF. The CDR3 nucleotides are TGTGCCAGCAGCACAGGGTCTGGGGCCAACGTCCTGACTTTC.

The chain couples TRBV19 to TRBJ2-2; a weak D match, TRBD2 (5 bases). This CDR3 is 13 amino acids long. The germline V gene has CDR1 LNHDA and CDR2 SQIVND (reference sequence). Trimming cost V 2 bases and J 7 bases, with 8 bases left between them. CDR3 DNA: TGTGCCAGTAGTATAAGTGAGGGCGGGGAGCTGTTTTTT. Its translation is CASSISEGGELFF.

This clone was seen at least ten times. A far bigger clonotype differs at one base, so this is likely a read error. Other DNA variants within this sample encode the same CDR3. This chain connects TRBV29-1 to TRBJ1-2; D is ambiguous. Germline-derived CDR1 and CDR2 are SQVTM and ANQGSEA. The CDR3 is 11 amino acids. The CDR3 spells CSESSNYCYTF. DNA for the CDR3: TGCAGCGAGTCCTCAAACTATTGCTACACCTTC.

J is TRBJ2-7 and V is TRBV27; D unresolved. V was trimmed by 2 bases and J by 0 bases, leaving 8 bases between them. This CDR3 is 14 amino acids long. CDR1 MNHEY and CDR2 SMNVEV come from the germline V gene (reference sequence). The CDR3 nucleotides read TGTGCCAGCAGTTTAAGTGAACTCTCCTACGAGCAGTACTTC. Translation: CASSLSELSYEQYF.

The chain recombines TRBV7-3 with TRBJ1-1; D ambiguous. Trimming removed 1 base from V and 7 bases from J, with 16 bases in between. Per germline, CDR1 SGHTA and CDR2 FQGTGA. The CDR3 extends over 15 amino acids. The CDR3 here is CASSLMGLGMDEAFF. The CDR3 DNA is TGTGCCAGCAGCTTAATGGGTCTGGGAATGGATGAAGCTTTCTTT.

This chain connects TRBV5-4 to TRBJ2-7; D might be TRBD2 (6 bases). Trimming took off 2 bases at V and 3 bases at J, with 15 bases between the two ends. Per the germline V gene, CDR1 is SGHNT and CDR2 is YYREEE (reference sequence). The CDR3 has 15 amino acids. CDR3 bases: TGTGCCAGCAGCTTTTCAGGGCGGAGGGACTACGAGCAGTACTTC. Amino acid sequence: CASSFSGRRDYEQYF. The whole variable domain, remainder taken from reference TRBV5-4 and TRBJ2-7, is ETGVTQSPTHLIKTRGQQVTLRCSSQSGHNTVSWYQQALGQGPQFIFQYYREEENGRGNFPPRFSGLQFPNYSSELNVNALELDDSALYLCASSFSGRRDYEQYFGPGTRLTVT.